The subject of this entry is one T cell receptor beta chain. There are a few counts of this clone. No antigen is known for it. No quality values exist for individual bases; no much larger clone is one base distant. The sample is drawn from a study of CD8+ T cells in alopecia areata (dated by TCRdb to between 2017 and 2018). General notes on the study: Treated patients were enrolled in an open-label pilot trial of oral tofacitinib at 5 to 10 mg twice daily for moderate-to-severe alopecia areata. Disease severity in treated patients was measured with the SALT score, which quantifies the percentage of affected scalp surface area. RNA was obtained with the PAXgene miRNA kit for fixed scalp, the miRNeasy kit for PBMCs, and the RNeasy kit for mouse skin. Tofacitinib was administered for 6 to 18 months, and 6 months of follow-up off drug were then conducted to assess delayed response and recurrence. Scalp clonality was compared among normal scalp (n=4), patchy alopecia areata scalp (n=8), and alopecia totalis/universalis scalp (n=8). immunoSEQ multiplex PCR using 35 Vbeta forward primers and 13 Jbeta reverse primers was used to amplify TCRbeta CDR3 regions. In humans, TCRbeta sequencing was performed on scalp tissue and on sorted CD4+ and CD8+ peripheral blood T cells from healthy controls and from patients with patchy or totalis/universalis alopecia areata. Tofacitinib-treated patients had biopsies at baseline and at 4 and 24 weeks of treatment, with a later scalp biopsy in several patients. High-throughput TCRbeta sequencing was used to examine T cell clonal expansion in alopecia areata in both the C3H/HeJ mouse model and human patients. The study at large found these results: Compared with mice, TCR sequences shared between patients were less clear, possibly partly because of HLA diversity across the patient population. Compared with normal scalp, lesional scalp, particularly in alopecia totalis/universalis, had higher clonality and more expanded CD8+ clones, which suggests antigenic drive. During tofacitinib treatment, many expanded lesional clones stuck around in both scalp and blood, and this persistence may partly explain why relapse happens after treatment is stopped. Because the treated cohort was small and had just a single nonresponder, larger studies are needed to establish links between baseline CD8+ expansion and response. Tofacitinib significantly decreased scalp clonality and the number of expanded CD8+ clones among the top 100 scalp clones. Unlike mouse skin, which is dominated by gammadelta T cells, normal human skin has resident alphabeta T cells that are also sequenced, and this complicates analysis of the scalp TCR repertoire.

Libraries were built with the immunoSEQ multiplex PCR assay. To provide template for TCR sequencing, every sample had RNA extracted and reverse transcribed into cDNA. First-strand cDNA was synthesized with SuperScript III using a 2:1 mix of oligo-dT and random hexamers. A synthetic immune receptor repertoire was used to measure amplification bias, and any remaining bias was corrected computationally. In the authors' own workflow: Raw reads were preprocessed to remove errors, and CDR3 was defined according to IMGT conventions as the region from the conserved cysteine to phenylalanine. To get clonality, Shannon entropy was normalized by log2 of the number of productive unique TCRs and the result was subtracted from 1. Whether each scalp clone was CD4 or CD8 was inferred by checking scalp TCRbeta sequences against the CD4 and CD8 repertoires from sorted blood. TCRdb holds this immuneACCESS table with in-frame rearrangements only. Some clones are missing; in checked studies, unresolved V genes explain under half, and the rest has no known cause. V and J calls and clone size are given by that table; D and trimming were obtained from the DNA. For this sample there are over 150,000 clones; 55% to 75% appear just once. Together, the top ten hold 13% to 15% of the sample.

CDR1 and CDR2, per the germline V gene, are SQVTM and ANQGSEA. The CDR3 runs 14 residues from the cysteine to the phenylalanine. Here the CDR3 DNA is all that survives: 42 bases in frame from base 1. The V and J ends are trimmed by 4 bases and 0 bases, leaving 11 bases between them. In the paper's terms, the time point label means: around 26 weeks on oral tofacitinib. According to the study, the label for this sample's treatment or condition signals: oral pan-JAK inhibitor, 5-10 mg twice daily. Peripheral blood and lesional scalp punch biopsies were obtained from patients with alopecia areata. PBMCs were isolated by density centrifugation and stained for CD3, CD4 and CD8, after which CD4+ and CD8+ T cells were sorted on a FACSAria.

This clonotype was obtained from a human donor with alopecia areata. The starting material was CD4+ T cells sorted from blood, obtained at week 24, from a patient treated with tofacitinib. This sequence uses TRBV29-1 and TRBJ2-3; the D gene is perhaps TRBD1, on 6 matching bases. CDR3 sequence: CSVARGHSTDTQYF. The DNA sequence reads TGCAGCGTTGCTCGGGGACATAGCACAGATACGCAGTATTTT.